This entry lists 26 T cell receptor beta chains sequenced from one sample in a study of cytomegalovirus exposure and HLA in healthy donors. A multiplex PCR was run with 60 Vbeta primers and 13 Jbeta primers. Profiled with immunoSEQ multiplex PCR; TCRdb holds only in-frame clones, not every one. In the table there are about 160,000 clones, roughly 77% of which are singletons. The sample taken for sequencing was PBMCs. The receptor source for this set is a woman aged 45-60 years in good health and CMV-seropositive.

In this sample, this clone turned up once. The chain's CDR3 is CASSRGGPGAGEQYF. In DNA, the CDR3 is TGTGCCAGCAGCCGGGGGGGACCTGGGGCAGGCGAGCAGTACTTC. The chain recombines TRBV9 with TRBJ2-7, with 8 bases aligning to TRBD2. The CDR3 consists of 15 residues. Losses at the gene ends were 4 bases for V and 6 bases for J; bases not matched to a gene: 12. Germline CDR1 and CDR2: SGDLS and YYNGEE. Based on the CDR3 plus reference TRBV9 and TRBJ2-7, the full variable domain is DSGVTQTPKHLITATGQRVTLRCSPRSGDLSVYWYQQSLDQGLQFLIQYYNGEERAKGNILERFSAQQFPDLHSELNLSSLELGDSALYFCASSRGGPGAGEQYFGPGTRLTVT.

V and J are TRBV5-1 and TRBJ2-1; TRBD1 matches 7 bases. CDR1 is SGHRS and CDR2 is YFSETQ in the germline V gene. The V segment lost 4 bases and the J segment 9 bases; nucleotides outside the gene matches: 7. There are 13 residues in the CDR3. The CDR3 sequence is CASSPQGGGEQFF. CDR3 bases: TGCGCCAGCAGCCCGCAAGGGGGCGGTGAGCAGTTCTTC.

V is TRBV7-2 and J is TRBJ1-1, with 11 bases lining up with TRBD1. CDR3 length: 14 residues. Germline V gene sequence: CDR1 SGHTA, CDR2 FQGNSA. J lost 6 bases, V lost 5 bases, and 5 bases had no gene match. CDR3 loop: CASSTRDRGSEAFF. The DNA of the CDR3 is TGTGCCAGCAGCACCCGGGACAGGGGGTCTGAAGCTTTCTTT.

This clone was observed a handful of times. V gene TRBV28 combines with J gene TRBJ2-1, with 13 nucleotides matching TRBD2. The CDR3 is 17 residues long. Germline trimming cut 7 bases from V and 4 bases from J; bases unmatched to any gene: 10. CDR1 and CDR2 (germline): MDHEN, SYDVKM. DNA for the CDR3: TGTGCCAGCATAGGGGACAGGGGACTAGCGGGATACAATGAGCAGTTCTTC. Encoded protein: CASIGDRGLAGYNEQFF.

This chain links TRBV5-4 with TRBJ2-3; D perhaps matches TRBD1 (6 bases). Germline lookup yields CDR1 SGHNT and CDR2 YYREEE (reference sequence). Trimming pared 2 bases from V and 1 base from J, leaving 14 bases between. The CDR3 covers 16 residues. The CDR3 DNA sequence: TGTGCCAGCAGCTTCCATCAGGGGCCCCGCACAGATACGCAGTATTTT. Its protein product is CASSFHQGPRTDTQYF.

The V and J genes are TRBV6-6 and TRBJ1-2; 8 bases agree with TRBD1. Germline trimming cut 6 bases from V and 8 bases from J; bases unmatched to any gene: 2. CDR3 length: 11 residues. Germline V gene lookup returns CDR1 MNHNY and CDR2 SVGAGI (reference sequence). CDR3 in DNA: TGTGCCAGCAGACAGGGGGGGGGCTACACCTTC. Translated: CASRQGGGYTF.

The V call is TRBV28, the J call TRBJ1-2, with D possibly matching TRBD1 (5 bases). This CDR3 comprises 12 residues. Germline V gene lookup returns CDR1 MDHEN and CDR2 SYDVKM. Trimming left V 4 bases short and J 11 bases short, with 14 bases between. The CDR3: CASSSDSYDYTF. The CDR3 DNA sequence: TGTGCCAGCAGTTCCGACAGTTATGATTACACCTTC.

The chain links TRBV7-3 to TRBJ2-1; 8 positions match TRBD1. CDR1 SGHTA and CDR2 FQGTGA come from the germline V gene. CDR3 size: 16 residues. Losses at the gene ends were 2 bases for V and 6 bases for J; bases not matched to a gene: 9. CDR3 amino acids: CASSLGSGGLGNEQFF. Here the CDR3 DNA reads TGTGCCAGCAGCTTAGGCTCAGGGGGCCTTGGCAATGAGCAGTTCTTC. Based on the CDR3 plus reference TRBV7-3 and TRBJ2-1, the full variable domain is GAGVSQTPSNKVTEKGKYVELRCDPISGHTALYWYRQSLGQGPEFLIYFQGTGAADDSGLPNDRFFAVRPEGSVSTLKIQRTERGDSAVYLCASSLGSGGLGNEQFFGPGTRLTVL.

This rearrangement joins TRBV10-1 to TRBJ2-7, with D possibly matching TRBD1 (6 bases). The V end lost 6 bases, the J end lost 0 bases, and 18 bases lay between the germline ends. This CDR3 is 16 amino acids long. Germline loops: CDR1 WNHNN, CDR2 SYGVQD (reference sequence). CDR3 sequence: CASSPQGQNSSYEQYF. The CDR3 DNA reads TGCGCCAGCAGCCCTCAAGGACAGAATAGCTCCTACGAGCAGTACTTC.

The V and J genes are TRBV5-8 and TRBJ2-5, with a weak D call TRBD2 (7 bases). This CDR3 has 15 amino acids. CDR1 is SGHTS, CDR2 YDEGEE, per germline. V was cut by 4 bases and J by 1 base, with 14 bases left in between. CDR3 amino acids: CASSGGGGFQETQYF. The CDR3 region has the DNA TGTGCCAGCAGCGGGGGCGGGGGTTTCCAAGAGACCCAGTACTTC. Looking up the rest from reference TRBV5-8 and TRBJ2-5 gives the full variable domain: EAGVTQSPTHLIKTRGQQATLRCSPISGHTSVYWYQQALGLGLQFLLWYDEGEERNRGNFPPRFSGRQFPNYSSELNVNALELEDSALYLCASSGGGGFQETQYFGPGTRLLVL.

The rearrangement joins TRBV9 to TRBJ1-2, with TRBD1 as a possible D gene (5 bases). CDR3 length: 11 amino acids. V was cut by 4 bases and J by 8 bases, with 9 bases left in between. The germline CDR1 and CDR2 sequences are SGDLS and YYNGEE. DNA of the CDR3: TGTGCCAGCAGCCCGCAGGGAGGCTACACCTTC. It is translated as CASSPQGGYTF.

This clone has a handful of counts. J is TRBJ2-1 and V is TRBV19; 11 bases align to TRBD2. The CDR3 is made up of 17 amino acids. Germline-derived CDR1 and CDR2 are LNHDA and SQIVND (reference sequence). Trimming took 4 bases from V and 4 from J; bases not matched to a gene: 9. The CDR3 spells CASSTSQVAGGYNEQFF. The CDR3 DNA sequence: TGTGCCAGTAGTACCTCCCAGGTAGCGGGGGGGTACAATGAGCAGTTCTTC.

This clone was observed a few times. This chain links TRBV7-2 with TRBJ1-2, with D possibly matching TRBD1 (6 bases). V lost 0 bases and J 2 bases, leaving 16 bases between the germline ends. The germline V gene has CDR1 SGHTA and CDR2 FQGNSA. The CDR3 sequence is 17 residues long. CDR3 nucleotide sequence: TGTGCCAGCAGCTTAGCGCCAGGGGAGGGGCTAAACTATGGCTACACCTTC. Amino acids: CASSLAPGEGLNYGYTF. The complete variable domain, with remaining parts taken from reference TRBV7-2 and TRBJ1-2, reads GAGVSQSPSNKVTEKGKDVELRCDPISGHTALYWYRQSLGQGLEFLIYFQGNSAPDKSGLPSDRFSAERTGGSVSTLTIQRTQQEDSAVYLCASSLAPGEGLNYGYTFGSGTRLTVV.

Concerning this clone itself: One junction end does not reproduce the germline sequence, and a read error may be involved. The same CDR3 also results from other DNA sequences found in this sample. The chain links TRBV7-8 to TRBJ2-7; 8 bases line up with TRBD1. CDR3 length: 16 amino acids. The germline CDR1 and CDR2 sequences are SGHVS and FQNEAQ. The DNA of the CDR3 is TGTGCCAGCAGCTTATCCCGGACAGGGCTGGCCTACGAACAGTACTTC. Protein product: CASSLSRTGLAYEQYF.

In regard to this clone: Germline is not matched at one junction end, which may reflect a read error. This chain connects TRBV5-4 to TRBJ2-5; the match to TRBD1 covers 9 bases. Germline-derived CDR1 and CDR2 are SGHNT and YYREEE (reference sequence). The CDR3 totals 16 residues. The CDR3 DNA is TGTGCCAGCAGCTTGGCTGGACAGGGGTCCCAACAGACCCAGTACTTC. It is translated as CASSLAGQGSQQTQYF.

This clone was detected once. As DNA, the CDR3 is TGTGCCAGCAGCCGGGGGACAGCTCAAGAGACCCAGTACTTC. It specifies CASSRGTAQETQYF. The gene calls are TRBV5-6 and TRBJ2-5, with D perhaps matching TRBD1 (7 bases). V shed 4 bases and J shed 2 bases, with 12 bases lying between them. Germline loops: CDR1 SGHDT, CDR2 YYEEEE. The CDR3 consists of 14 residues.

In its sample, this clone was seen once. The chain couples TRBV27 to TRBJ2-7; TRBD2 agrees at 9 bases. Losses at the gene ends were 5 bases for V and 5 bases for J; bases not matched to a gene: 7. CDR3 length equals 14 residues. Germline V gene data show CDR1 as MNHEY and CDR2 as SMNVEV (reference sequence). The chain's CDR3 is CASSQAGGIHEQYF. The CDR3 DNA is TGTGCCAGCAGTCAAGCGGGAGGAATCCACGAGCAGTACTTC.

This clone has only one observation. This chain uses TRBV7-9 with TRBJ2-2, with TRBD2 matching 14 bases. This CDR3 is built from 16 residues. Germline V gene data show CDR1 as SEHNR and CDR2 as FQNEAQ (reference sequence). V shed 5 bases and J 7 bases; nucleotides not matched to a gene: 6. Written as DNA, the CDR3 is TGTGCCAGCAGCCTCCGACTAGCGGGGGGGCTCGGGGAGCTGTTTTTT. Its translation: CASSLRLAGGLGELFF.

The chain recombines TRBV19 with TRBJ2-7; TRBD1 matches 8 bases. The V segment lost 3 bases and the J segment 3 bases; nucleotides outside the gene matches: 4. Per the germline V gene, CDR1 is LNHDA and CDR2 is SQIVND (reference sequence). CDR3 length equals 14 residues. The CDR3 loop is CASSIQGADYEQYF. The CDR3 DNA is TGTGCCAGTAGTATTCAGGGGGCGGACTACGAGCAGTACTTC.

This chain connects TRBV6-4 to TRBJ2-2, with 8 positions matching TRBD1. With 5 bases clipped from V and 1 base from J, the junction kept 9 bases outside the gene matches. CDR3 size: 17 residues. Germline CDR1 and CDR2: MRHNA and SNTAGT. The CDR3 spells CASSRKSGTGNTGELFF. DNA for the CDR3: TGTGCCAGCAGTCGAAAGTCCGGGACAGGGAACACCGGGGAGCTGTTTTTT.

The chain employs TRBV6-5 and TRBJ2-5, with 12 bases that match TRBD1. V shed 2 bases, J shed 12 bases, and the junction held 7 bases outside the gene matches. The CDR3 has 14 amino acids. The germline gives CDR1 MNHEY, CDR2 SVGAGI. The CDR3 region is CASSYTGTGGAEYF. The DNA for the CDR3 is TGTGCCAGCAGTTACACCGGGACAGGGGGCGCGGAGTACTTC.

The gene calls are TRBV4-1 and TRBJ2-2; 7 nucleotides line up with TRBD1. This CDR3 is built from 15 residues. With 9 bases clipped from V and 3 bases from J, the junction kept 10 bases outside the gene matches. The germline V gene has CDR1 MGHRA and CDR2 YSYEKL. CDR3 in amino acids: CASGNPTGYTGELFF. The CDR3 DNA follows: TGCGCCAGTGGAAACCCGACAGGGTACACCGGGGAGCTGTTTTTT.

This clone was detected only once. V and J are TRBV18 and TRBJ1-1; weak D call: TRBD1 (6 bases). Germline V CDR1 and CDR2: KGHSH, LQKENI. The CDR3 is 14 amino acids. The V end lost 2 bases, the J end lost 1 base, and 8 bases lay between the germline ends. The DNA for the CDR3 is TGTGCCAGCTCACCAGGGACAACGAACACTGAAGCTTTCTTT. Its translation is CASSPGTTNTEAFF.

This sequence joins TRBV7-9 and TRBJ2-3; D possibly corresponds to TRBD2 (5 bases). V dropped 5 bases and J dropped 2 bases, with 8 bases sitting between them. The CDR3 is 13 amino acids. CDR1 is SEHNR, CDR2 FQNEAQ, per germline (reference sequence). CDR3 protein: CASSLGVTDTQYF. The DNA of the CDR3 is TGTGCCAGCAGCCTCGGGGTCACAGATACGCAGTATTTT.

The rearrangement uses TRBV18 and TRBJ1-2; D is unresolved. Trimming removed 3 bases from V and 1 base from J, with 12 bases in between. This CDR3 spans 15 amino acids. CDR1 and CDR2 from the germline V gene are KGHSH and LQKENI. The CDR3 DNA is TGTGCCAGCTCACCCTCACAGACTAATAACTATGGCTACACCTTC. It yields the protein CASSPSQTNNYGYTF.

Worth noting for this clone: Other DNA sequences in this sample translate to the same CDR3. V and J are TRBV5-1 and TRBJ2-3; no clear D. The CDR3 is 17 residues long. Trimming pared 0 bases from V and 0 bases from J, leaving 14 bases between. Germline V CDR1 and CDR2: SGHRS, YFSETQ. The CDR3 loop reads CASSLAGSSLSTDTQYF. CDR3 coding DNA: TGCGCCAGCAGCTTGGCTGGTAGTTCCCTTAGCACAGATACGCAGTATTTT.